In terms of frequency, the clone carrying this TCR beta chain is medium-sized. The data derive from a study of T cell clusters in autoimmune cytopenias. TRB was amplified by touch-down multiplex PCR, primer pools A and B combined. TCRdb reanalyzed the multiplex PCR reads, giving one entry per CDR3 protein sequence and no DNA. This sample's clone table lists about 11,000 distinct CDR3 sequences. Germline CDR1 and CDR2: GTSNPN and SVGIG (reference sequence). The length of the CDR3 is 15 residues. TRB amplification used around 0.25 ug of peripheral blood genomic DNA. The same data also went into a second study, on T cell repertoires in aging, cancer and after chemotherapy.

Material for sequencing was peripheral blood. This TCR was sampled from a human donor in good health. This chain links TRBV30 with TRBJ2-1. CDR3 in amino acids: CAWSVSQRHYNEQFF.